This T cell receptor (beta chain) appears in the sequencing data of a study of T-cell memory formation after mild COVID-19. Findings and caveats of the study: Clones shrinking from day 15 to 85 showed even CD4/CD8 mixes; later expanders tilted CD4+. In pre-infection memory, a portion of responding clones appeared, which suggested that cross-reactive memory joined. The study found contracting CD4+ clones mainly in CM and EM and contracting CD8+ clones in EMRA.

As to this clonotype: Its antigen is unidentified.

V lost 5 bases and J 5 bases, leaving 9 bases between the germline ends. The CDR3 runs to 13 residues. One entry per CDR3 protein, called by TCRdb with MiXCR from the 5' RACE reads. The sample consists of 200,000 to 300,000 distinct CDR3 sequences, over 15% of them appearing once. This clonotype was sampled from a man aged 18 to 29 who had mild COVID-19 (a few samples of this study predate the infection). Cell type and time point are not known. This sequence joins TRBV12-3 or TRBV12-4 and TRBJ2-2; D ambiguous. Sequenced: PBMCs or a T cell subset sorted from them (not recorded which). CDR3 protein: CASSPHRTGELFF. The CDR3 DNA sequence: TGTGCCAGCAGTCCCCATCGGACCGGGGAGCTGTTTTTT.